This is a list of T cell receptor beta chains from one sample in a study of blood T cells in healthy people across ages. TCRdb processed the 5' RACE reads anew with MiXCR; each CDR3 protein has one entry. The sample records about 730,000 distinct CDR3 sequences, about 40% being singletons. The sample comprised blood. These receptors all stem from a woman aged 60-75 years in good health. The CDR3 runs from the conserved cysteine through the conserved F or W. Clone size is given for some rows only: seen once, a few or many times, or a class if the clone is expanded.

V: TRBV3-1
size: few
J: TRBJ1-2
CDR3: CASSYRDINYGYTF

V: TRBV27
size: -
J: TRBJ1-1
CDR3: CASRRGGSEAFF

V: TRBV19
size: -
J: TRBJ1-2
CDR3: CASSIGQLFNYGYTF

V: TRBV12-3/TRBV12-4
size: many
J: TRBJ2-3
CDR3: CASSFRGRDTQYF

V: TRBV7-2
size: many
J: TRBJ2-7
CDR3: CASSLGTGEQYF

V: TRBV20-1
size: -
J: TRBJ2-5
CDR3: CSARWGRGGVLEETQYF

V: TRBV29-1
size: once
J: TRBJ2-1
CDR3: CSVEGLAANYNEQFF

V: TRBV7-2
size: once
J: TRBJ2-5
CDR3: CASSWDRNPQHGTQYF

V: TRBV6-1
size: few
J: TRBJ1-2
CDR3: CASSDPDYGYTF

V: TRBV28
size: few
J: TRBJ2-7
CDR3: CASSLWSGRKEQYF

V: TRBV7-9
size: -
J: TRBJ2-5
CDR3: CASSLDNGEQYF

V: TRBV5-1
size: many
J: TRBJ2-7
CDR3: CASSLAKGADYEQYF

V: TRBV10-3
size: few
J: TRBJ1-2
CDR3: CAIGKEGGYGYTF

V: TRBV20-1
size: -
J: TRBJ2-1
CDR3: CSASGLAGANEQFF

V: TRBV20-1
size: -
J: TRBJ2-3
CDR3: CSARDTPLFEPDTQYF

V: TRBV3-1
size: -
J: TRBJ1-6
CDR3: CASSQVGESTPLHF

V: TRBV4-2
size: -
J: -
CDR3: CASSHLAESSYEQYF

V: TRBV6-5
size: once
J: TRBJ1-4
CDR3: CASSYSAPDTWGEKLFF

V: TRBV7-2
size: -
J: TRBJ2-5
CDR3: CASTTTAEHQETQYF

V: TRBV6-6
size: -
J: TRBJ1-1
CDR3: CASSYPEGPAEAFF

V: TRBV5-1
size: few
J: TRBJ2-3
CDR3: CASSGTSISDTQYF

V: TRBV12-3/TRBV12-4
size: many
J: TRBJ2-1
CDR3: CASSVVGGGEQFF

V: TRBV5-1
size: -
J: -
CDR3: CASSLAVGGNVGEQYF

V: TRBV20-1
size: few
J: TRBJ2-3
CDR3: CSAQRIDGLAGPDTQYF

V: TRBV29-1
size: -
J: TRBJ2-7
CDR3: CSVEPGTGGSEQYF

V: TRBV29-1
size: -
J: TRBJ2-3
CDR3: CSVEWRGTDTQYF

V: TRBV20-1
size: few
J: TRBJ2-1
CDR3: CSARLAGVEQFF

V: TRBV11-2
size: -
J: TRBJ2-1
CDR3: CASSLDYYPGGEQFF

V: TRBV20-1
size: -
J: -
CDR3: CSVPAGTGQETQYF

V: TRBV20-1
size: -
J: TRBJ2-3
CDR3: CSASSGGGDTQYF

V: TRBV21-1
size: -
J: TRBJ1-1
CDR3: CASSKEAFTEAFF

V: TRBV7-9
size: -
J: TRBJ1-5
CDR3: CASSLVGRGPDVPQHF

V: TRBV5-1
size: few
J: TRBJ2-1
CDR3: CASSAPLGRDIKSYNEQFF

V: TRBV6-5
size: -
J: -
CDR3: CASSYMGGREQYF

V: TRBV20-1
size: few
J: TRBJ2-5
CDR3: CSARDENRDRGSRETQYF

V: TRBV20-1
size: few
J: TRBJ1-2
CDR3: CSARSGTYSNYGYTF

V: TRBV19
size: -
J: TRBJ1-2
CDR3: CASTPTGGVYGYTF

V: TRBV25-1
size: -
J: TRBJ1-2
CDR3: CASSEYGGAYFYGYTF

V: TRBV9
size: -
J: TRBJ2-1
CDR3: CASSPREAGEVYNEQFF

V: TRBV4-2
size: -
J: TRBJ2-3
CDR3: CASSPGTSGASTDTQYF

V: TRBV6-2/TRBV6-3
size: few
J: TRBJ2-7
CDR3: CASRTRRDLAVEQYF

V: TRBV11-2
size: few
J: TRBJ2-1
CDR3: CASSLGLVGYNEQFF

V: TRBV6-2/TRBV6-3
size: -
J: TRBJ2-4
CDR3: CASSYRQGADIQYF

V: TRBV20-1
size: few
J: TRBJ1-4
CDR3: CSATGREQGRGKLFF

V: TRBV20-1
size: few
J: TRBJ2-1
CDR3: CSASDTGSYNEQFF

V: TRBV9
size: many
J: TRBJ2-5
CDR3: CASSVATGGHQETQYF

V: TRBV3-1
size: -
J: TRBJ2-5
CDR3: CASSRVTGTGRDEQSF

V: TRBV20-1
size: -
J: TRBJ2-4
CDR3: CSASPGAGAKNIQYF

V: TRBV7-3
size: -
J: TRBJ2-7
CDR3: CASSSSTSGSPNEQYF

V: TRBV11-2
size: -
J: TRBJ2-7
CDR3: CASSKTTGAFYEQYF